What follows are 22 T cell receptor beta chains derived from one specimen sequenced in a study of blood T cells in healthy people across ages. Together with a sample-barcoded 5' primer, a J-beta primer mix was included in a second PCR lasting roughly 6 to 12 cycles. MiXCR was run by TCRdb on the 5' RACE reads, yielding one entry per CDR3 protein. Counted here are over 600,000 distinct CDR3 sequences, about half occurring once; the ten biggest clones make up around 18%. Sequenced material: blood. The receptors stem from an elderly man in good health.

This clonotype was seen a single time. A much larger clone sits a single nucleotide away, making a read error possible. The genes are TRBV10-3 and TRBJ2-1; D may match TRBD1 or TRBD2 (5 bases each). Germline CDR1 is ENHRY and CDR2 is SYGVKD. V gave up 1 base and J gave up 9 bases, with 22 bases separating them. The CDR3 runs 17 residues. The CDR3 region is CAISEWLSGKGDSEQFF. DNA for the CDR3: TGTGCCATCAGTGAGTGGCTTTCGGGAAAGGGCGACAGTGAGCAGTTCTTC.

The V and J genes are TRBV2 and TRBJ2-4; TRBD1 matches at 7 bases. The J call is in doubt because the DNA end fits TRBJ2-7 better. The CDR3 sequence is 17 residues long. Germline V gene lookup returns CDR1 SNHLY and CDR2 FYNNEI. The CDR3 DNA sequence: TGTGCCAGCAGTGAAACCCGAGCGACAGGGCGTTCCTACGAGCAGTACTTC. The encoded protein is CASSETRATGRSYEQYF.

With respect to this clonotype: Given a much more abundant clone one base away, this may be a read error. The chain joins TRBV20-1 to TRBJ2-7; possibly TRBD1 for D (5 bases). Germline loops: CDR1 DFQATT, CDR2 SNEGSKA (reference sequence). The length of the CDR3 is 14 residues. The CDR3 loop is CRARDPTGYYEQYF. The DNA for the CDR3 is TGCAGGGCTAGAGATCCTACAGGATACTACGAGCAGTACTTC.

The rearrangement uses TRBV28 and TRBJ2-7; 9 bases agree with TRBD1. The CDR3 spans 16 residues. Losses at the gene ends were 2 bases for V and 4 bases for J; bases not matched to a gene: 9. The germline V gene encodes CDR1 MDHEN and CDR2 SYDVKM. The CDR3 sequence is CASSLTVGQGLYEQYF. The CDR3 DNA follows: TGTGCCAGCAGTTTAACTGTGGGACAGGGACTTTACGAGCAGTACTTC. Variable domain in full (rest from reference TRBV28 and TRBJ2-7): DVKVTQSSRYLVKRTGEKVFLECVQDMDHENMFWYRQDPGLGLRLIYFSYDVKMKEKGDIPEGYSVSREKKERFSLILESASTNQTSMYLCASSLTVGQGLYEQYFGPGTRLTVT.

This clonotype was counted ten times or more. The gene calls are TRBV20-1 and TRBJ2-3; 11 nucleotides line up with TRBD2. The length of the CDR3 is 14 residues. Losses at the gene ends were 4 bases for V and 8 bases for J; bases not matched to a gene: 8. Germline-derived CDR1 and CDR2 are DFQATT and SNEGSKA (reference sequence). The CDR3 nucleotides are TGCAGTGCTAAGGGTGAACTAGCGGGAGTTACGCAGTATTTT. Translating gives CSAKGELAGVTQYF.

This clonotype has just one count. The chain joins TRBV3-1 to TRBJ2-7; D could derive from TRBD1 or TRBD2 (5 bases each). This CDR3 has 19 amino acids. Germline values: CDR1 LGHDT, CDR2 YNNKEL (reference sequence). The ends were cut back, 0 bases at V and 0 bases at J, with 21 bases in the middle. The CDR3 is CASSQDRRTGPTYSYEQYF. The CDR3 region has the DNA TGTGCCAGCAGCCAAGACCGACGAACGGGACCGACCTACTCCTACGAGCAGTACTTC.

This chain joins TRBV7-9 and TRBJ2-7; TRBD2 agrees at 12 bases. Per germline, CDR1 SEHNR and CDR2 FQNEAQ (reference sequence). This CDR3 is built from 17 residues. J lost 5 bases, V lost 5 bases, and 13 bases had no gene match. CDR3 residues: CASSTLATSGSPNEQYF. The DNA for the CDR3 is TGTGCCAGCAGCACGCTCGCGACTAGCGGGAGTCCCAACGAGCAGTACTTC.

The chain employs TRBV29-1 and TRBJ2-3; 12 bases are a match to TRBD2. CDR1 is SQVTM, CDR2 ANQGSEA, per germline. The CDR3 length is 17 residues. V lost 4 bases, J lost 0 bases, and 8 bases stayed unmatched. CDR3 sequence (DNA): TGCAGCGTTGGGGGATCCGGGACTAGCGGGAGCACAGATACGCAGTATTTT. As protein: CSVGGSGTSGSTDTQYF.

The rearrangement uses TRBV20-1 and TRBJ2-3; possible D gene TRBD2, 5 bases. CDR1 and CDR2 from the germline V gene are DFQATT and SNEGSKA (reference sequence). The V end lost 4 bases, the J end lost 10 bases, and 15 bases lay between the germline ends. This CDR3 has 12 residues. The CDR3 loop is CSANLAHGAQYF. The DNA for the CDR3 is TGCAGTGCTAATCTAGCCCACGGGGCGCAGTATTTT.

The V gene is TRBV20-1, the J gene TRBJ1-2; possible D gene TRBD1, 6 bases. CDR3 length: 14 amino acids. The V gene lost 5 bases and the J gene lost 7 bases, with 20 bases spanning the gap. Looked up from germline, CDR1 is DFQATT and CDR2 is SNEGSKA (reference sequence). In DNA form, the CDR3 reads TGCAGTGCTGGGGGGGACAAGGGTGACTGTGGCTACACCTTC. This encodes CSAGGDKGDCGYTF.

This rearrangement joins TRBV12-3 or TRBV12-4 to TRBJ1-2; D is undetermined. The V and J ends lost 0 bases and 6 bases respectively, with 5 bases between them. This CDR3 is 12 amino acids long. This CDR3 reads CASSLARHGYTF. CDR3 in DNA: TGTGCCAGCAGTTTAGCGCGGCATGGCTACACCTTC.

The chain carries TRBV29-1 and TRBJ2-2; 10 positions match TRBD2. The CDR3 has 12 residues. V trimming: 7 bases; J trimming: 6 bases; junction bases outside the gene matches: 2. Germline values: CDR1 SQVTM, CDR2 ANQGSEA. For the CDR3, the DNA is TGCAGCGGGGGACTAGCGTCCGGGGAGCTGTTTTTT. Its protein product is CSGGLASGELFF.

Only a few counts were recorded for this clonotype. The chain combines TRBV5-1 with TRBJ2-3; 7 bases map to TRBD2. CDR1 and CDR2 (germline): SGHRS, YFSETQ. The CDR3 spans 16 residues. V gave up 0 bases and J gave up 1 base; unmatched junction bases: 5. CDR3 region: CASSLVGEGRTDTQYF. The DNA for the CDR3 is TGCGCCAGCAGCTTGGTTGGGGAGGGGCGCACAGATACGCAGTATTTT.

This clonotype was recorded a few times. The genes are TRBV6-5 and TRBJ2-4; the D gene could be TRBD1 or TRBD2 (5 bases each). Near its end, the DNA agrees better with TRBJ2-7, so the J call may be wrong. The germline V gene has CDR1 MNHEY and CDR2 SVGAGI. The CDR3 sequence is 13 residues long. CDR3 in DNA: TGTGCCAGCAGTTACTACGTGAGGGGCGAGCAGTACTTC. It encodes CASSYYVRGEQYF.

The V call is TRBV19, the J call TRBJ1-5, with 10 bases matching TRBD1. The CDR3 is 16 amino acids. J was trimmed by 4 bases and V by 4 bases; bases with no gene match: 7. Germline CDR1 and CDR2: LNHDA and SQIVND (reference sequence). The CDR3: CASSSAGTGVNQPQHF. The CDR3 DNA follows: TGTGCCAGTAGTAGTGCCGGGACAGGGGTGAATCAGCCCCAGCATTTT.

This clonotype was observed many times. The V call is TRBV27, the J call TRBJ2-1; TRBD2 matches at 9 bases. The CDR3 sequence is 13 residues long. Germline V gene sequence: CDR1 MNHEY, CDR2 SMNVEV (reference sequence). V gave up 10 bases and J gave up 2 bases; unmatched junction bases: 3. The CDR3 DNA is TGTGCCACTAGCGGGAAAACCTACAATGAGCAGTTCTTC. Translating gives CATSGKTYNEQFF.

This clonotype was counted a few times. CDR3 in amino acids: CASSLRGGTIISSYEQYF. The DNA for the CDR3 is TGTGCCAGCAGCTTACGCGGGGGGACCATTATAAGCTCCTACGAGCAGTACTTC. V is TRBV7-9 and J is TRBJ2-7; 8 nucleotides line up with TRBD2. The CDR3 sequence is 18 residues long. The V gene's germline CDR1 is SEHNR and CDR2 FQNEAQ (reference sequence). V lost 2 bases and J lost 0; bases outside the gene matches: 12. The whole variable domain, remainder taken from reference TRBV7-9 and TRBJ2-7, is DTGVSQNPRHKITKRGQNVTFRCDPISEHNRLYWYRQTLGQGPEFLTYFQNEAQLEKSRLLSDRFSAERPKGSFSTLEIQRTEQGDSAMYLCASSLRGGTIISSYEQYFGPGTRLTVT.

The gene calls are TRBV12-3 or TRBV12-4 and TRBJ2-2; TRBD2 agrees at 9 bases. J gave up 7 bases and V 5 bases, and 11 bases lay outside the gene matches. The length of the CDR3 is 16 residues. CDR3 loop: CASSPNSGSWVGELFF. The CDR3 bases are TGTGCCAGCAGTCCGAATAGCGGGAGTTGGGTCGGGGAGCTGTTTTTT.

This clonotype turned up a few times. This sequence joins TRBV2 and TRBJ2-1, with TRBD1 as a possible D gene (5 bases). V was pared by 8 bases and J by 2 bases, with 13 bases between. The CDR3 is 14 residues long. Per germline, CDR1 SNHLY and CDR2 FYNNEI. CDR3 bases: TGTGCCAGCCACAGGACAAGGACCTACAATGAGCAGTTCTTC. This translates into CASHRTRTYNEQFF. The full variable domain, in which reference TRBV2 and TRBJ2-1 provide the parts outside the CDR3, is EPEVTQTPSHQVTQMGQEVILRCVPISNHLYFYWYRQILGQKVEFLVSFYNNEISEKSEIFDDQFSVERPDGSNFTLKIRSTKLEDSAMYFCASHRTRTYNEQFFGPGTRLTVL.

V usage is TRBV11-2 and J usage is TRBJ2-3; perhaps TRBD2 as D (6 bases). Per the germline V gene, CDR1 is SGHAT and CDR2 is FQNNGV. V dropped 4 bases and J dropped 7 bases, with 15 bases sitting between them. This CDR3 is 14 amino acids long. CDR3 sequence reads: CASSWSPGENTQYF. For the CDR3, the DNA is TGTGCCAGCAGCTGGTCCCCGGGGGAAAATACGCAGTATTTT.

This clonotype was picked up one time. The chain has TRBV12-3 or TRBV12-4 and TRBJ1-4, with unresolved D. The CDR3 spans 14 residues. Trimming left V 5 bases short and J 4 bases short, with 11 bases between. The CDR3 region has the DNA TGTGCCAGCAGTGGCGGAGGGTATAATGAAAAACTGTTTTTT. Its protein is CASSGGGYNEKLFF.

This clonotype was seen only once. The J gene is TRBJ2-7, the V gene TRBV4-1, with a possible D match to TRBD2 (5 bases). The J call is doubtful: the DNA matches TRBJ2-5 better. CDR1 and CDR2 from the germline V gene are MGHRA and YSYEKL. The CDR3 consists of 15 residues. CDR3: CASSPREGSQETQYF. The DNA of the CDR3 is TGCGCCAGCAGCCCCCGAGAGGGTTCACAAGAGACCCAGTACTTC.